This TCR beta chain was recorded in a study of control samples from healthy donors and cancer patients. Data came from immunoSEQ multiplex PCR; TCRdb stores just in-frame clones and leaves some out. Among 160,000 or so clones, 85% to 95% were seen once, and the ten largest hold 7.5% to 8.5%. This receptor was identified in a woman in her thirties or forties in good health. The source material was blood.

CDR3 in DNA: TGTGCCAGCATGAGGGATTCTAACTATGGCTACACCTTC. This gives the protein CASMRDSNYGYTF. This chain uses TRBV7-9 with TRBJ1-2; D call uncertain. CDR1 and CDR2 (germline): SEHNR, FQNEAQ (reference sequence). The CDR3 loop spans 13 amino acids. V lost 7 bases and J lost 0, with 9 bases in between.